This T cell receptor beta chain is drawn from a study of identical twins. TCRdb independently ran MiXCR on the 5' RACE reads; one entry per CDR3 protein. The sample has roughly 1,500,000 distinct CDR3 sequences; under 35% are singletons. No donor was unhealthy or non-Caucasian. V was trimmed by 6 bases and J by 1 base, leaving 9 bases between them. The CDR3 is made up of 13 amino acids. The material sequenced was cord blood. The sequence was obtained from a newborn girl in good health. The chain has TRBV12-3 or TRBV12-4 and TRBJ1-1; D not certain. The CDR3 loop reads CASRSLGNTEAFF. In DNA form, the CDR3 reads TGTGCCAGCAGATCCTTGGGGAACACTGAAGCTTTCTTT.